The 9 T cell receptor beta chains given below trace back to one sample, sequenced in a study of shared clonotypes between healthy human individuals. Profiled with immunoSEQ multiplex PCR; TCRdb holds only in-frame clones, not every one. The table has about 750,000 clones, around 92% seen once. In the naive CD8 group, cells lacked CD45RO and were positively selected for CCR7, so terminally differentiated effector memory CD45RA+ cells were left out. The sequencing sample was made of naive CD8+ T cells sorted from blood. These receptors were taken from a man between 25 and 39 years old in good health.

This chain uses TRBV10-2 with TRBJ2-7, with TRBD2 matching 7 bases. This CDR3 region has 14 residues. Germline CDR1 and CDR2: WSHSY and SAAADI. After removal of 4 bases from V and 2 bases from J, the junction contained 5 bases not matched to a gene. CDR3 protein: CASSVAGTTYEQYF. CDR3 bases: TGCGCCAGCAGTGTAGCGGGTACTACCTACGAGCAGTACTTC.

The J gene is TRBJ2-3, the V gene TRBV5-5; TRBD2 matches 11 bases. Germline trimming cut 1 base from V and 6 bases from J; bases unmatched to any gene: 7. Germline V gives CDR1 SGHKS, CDR2 YYEKEE (reference sequence). The CDR3 has 16 amino acids. The chain's CDR3 is CASSLTTSGRTDTQYF. In nucleotides, the CDR3 is TGTGCCAGCAGCTTGACTACTAGCGGGAGAACGGATACGCAGTATTTT.

The chain recombines TRBV7-9 with TRBJ2-6; D gene uncertain. V was cut by 1 base and J by 2 bases, with 12 bases left in between. Looked up from germline, CDR1 is SEHNR and CDR2 is FQNEAQ (reference sequence). The length of the CDR3 is 17 residues. The CDR3 DNA reads as TGTGCCAGCAGCTTAGGCTGGACCGCCCCTGGGGCCAACGTCCTGACTTTC. This codes for CASSLGWTAPGANVLTF.

The chain uses TRBV7-7 and TRBJ2-2; D is perhaps TRBD2 (5 bases). The CDR3 extends over 12 amino acids. CDR1 and CDR2 (germline): SSHAT, FNYEAQ (reference sequence). CDR3 region: CALVQDSGELFF. For the CDR3, the DNA is TGTGCACTCGTTCAGGACTCTGGGGAGCTGTTTTTT.

The gene calls are TRBV6-5 and TRBJ1-1; D is unresolved. CDR3 size: 13 residues. Looked up from germline, CDR1 is MNHEY and CDR2 is SVGAGI. Trimming took 7 bases from V and 0 from J, leaving 9 bases between them. CDR3 nucleotide sequence: TGTGCCAGCAACCTGAATATGAACACTGAAGCTTTCTTT. Amino acids: CASNLNMNTEAFF.

The gene calls are TRBV9 and TRBJ2-7, with TRBD1 matching over 8 bases. The CDR3 consists of 14 residues. Germline loops: CDR1 SGDLS, CDR2 YYNGEE. V was clipped by 5 bases and J by 4 bases; unmatched bases: 8. CDR3 residues: CASSPSGGAYEQYF. CDR3 DNA: TGTGCCAGCAGTCCTTCAGGGGGCGCGTACGAGCAGTACTTC.

The genes are TRBV7-9 and TRBJ2-2; 8 nucleotides align to TRBD2. CDR3 length equals 16 residues. Germline-derived CDR1 and CDR2 are SEHNR and FQNEAQ (reference sequence). V was clipped by 2 bases and J by 1 base; unmatched bases: 3. The CDR3 loop reads CASSLTGTRNTGELFF. As DNA, the CDR3 is TGTGCCAGCAGCTTAACCGGGACTAGGAACACCGGGGAGCTGTTTTTT.

The chain is built from TRBV7-2 and TRBJ1-3; D is unresolved. This CDR3 is built from 17 residues. The V end lost 2 bases, the J end lost 4 bases, and 18 bases lay between the germline ends. CDR1 and CDR2 from the germline V gene are SGHTA and FQGNSA. In DNA, the CDR3 is TGTGCCAGCAGCTTATTGACGGCGGGGAGGGCCGGAAACACCATATATTTT. Its translation is CASSLLTAGRAGNTIYF.

The chain is built from TRBV7-9 and TRBJ2-2; 10 bases line up with TRBD2. The CDR3 is 16 residues long. Germline CDR1 reads SEHNR; CDR2 reads FQNEAQ (reference sequence). The trim removed 1 base at V and 8 bases at J, leaving 7 bases unmatched. This CDR3 is CASSLVAGGRMGELFF. DNA of the CDR3: TGTGCCAGCAGCTTAGTAGCGGGAGGCCGTATGGGGGAGCTGTTTTTT. Full variable domain (remainder filled in from reference TRBV7-9 and TRBJ2-2): DTGVSQNPRHKITKRGQNVTFRCDPISEHNRLYWYRQTLGQGPEFLTYFQNEAQLEKSRLLSDRFSAERPKGSFSTLEIQRTEQGDSAMYLCASSLVAGGRMGELFFGEGSRLTVL.